Sequencing of this TCR beta chain was carried out in a study of cytomegalovirus exposure and HLA in healthy donors. Broader study findings: Some V segments could not be told apart, so they were left out, TRBV6-2 and TRBV6-3 among them. In a later analysis, productive TCRs from donors in an Asian-associated ancestry cluster reportedly carried fewer N-insertions than the cohort mean. Rates of TCR association differed by HLA locus in a later analysis, with DRB1 highest and HLA-C lowest.

CDR3 length equals 14 residues. Germline assignment: CDR1 SGHRS and CDR2 YFSETQ. V was clipped by 5 bases and J by 2 bases, with 13 bases between them. With respect to this clone: Its antigen remains unidentified.

The PCR had 60 Vbeta and 13 Jbeta primers. Profiled with immunoSEQ multiplex PCR; TCRdb holds only in-frame clones, not every one. The sample records approximately 100,000 clones, 65% to 75% being singletons. The chain combines TRBV5-1 with TRBJ2-5; D might be TRBD2 (6 bases). This clonotype was obtained from a woman between 18 and 30 years old in good health and CMV-seropositive. Material: PBMCs. The CDR3 DNA sequence: TGCGCCAGCAGGGCGGGGTGGGAACAAGAGACCCAGTACTTC. This translates into CASRAGWEQETQYF.